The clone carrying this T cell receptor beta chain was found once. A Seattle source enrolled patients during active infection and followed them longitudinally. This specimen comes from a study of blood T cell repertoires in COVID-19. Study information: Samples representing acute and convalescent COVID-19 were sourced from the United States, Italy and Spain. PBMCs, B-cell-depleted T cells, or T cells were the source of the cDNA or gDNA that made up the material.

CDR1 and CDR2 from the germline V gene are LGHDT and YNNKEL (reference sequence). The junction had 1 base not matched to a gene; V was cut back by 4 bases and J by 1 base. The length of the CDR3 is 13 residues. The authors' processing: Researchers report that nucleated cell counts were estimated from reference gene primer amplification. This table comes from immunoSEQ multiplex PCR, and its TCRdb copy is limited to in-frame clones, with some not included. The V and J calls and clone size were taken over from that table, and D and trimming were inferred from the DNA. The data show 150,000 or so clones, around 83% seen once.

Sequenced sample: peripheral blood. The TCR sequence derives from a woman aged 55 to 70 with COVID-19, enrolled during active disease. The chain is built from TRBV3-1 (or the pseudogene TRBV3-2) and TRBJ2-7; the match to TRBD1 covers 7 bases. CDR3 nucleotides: TGTGCCAGCAGCCGACAGGGATCCTACGAGCAGTACTTC. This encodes CASSRQGSYEQYF.